The clone carrying this T cell receptor (beta chain) was seen repeatedly, ten times or more. The source of the sample is a study of prognosis after radiotherapy for stage I lung cancer. Using two-round multiplex PCR, the authors amplified TCR beta CDR3 from genomic DNA. With primers specific to each TRBV and TRBJ gene, the first-round PCR was performed. TCRdb redid the calling of the multiplex PCR reads with MiXCR, one entry per CDR3 protein. Altogether under 55,000 distinct CDR3 sequences are present, under 45% being singletons, with the ten largest covering roughly 8.3%. This specimen was PBMCs, taken before or after stereotactic body radiation therapy (not recorded which). The source of this sequence is a donor at least 50 years old with non-small cell lung cancer.

Written as DNA, the CDR3 is TGTGCCATCAGTCGGGACATAATCTATGGCTACACCTTC. Translating gives CAISRDIIYGYTF. V gene TRBV10-3 combines with J gene TRBJ1-2, with D possibly being TRBD1 (6 bases). Germline CDR1 and CDR2: ENHRY and SYGVKD. The CDR3 loop spans 13 amino acids. V was trimmed by 5 bases and J by 4 bases, leaving 11 bases between them.